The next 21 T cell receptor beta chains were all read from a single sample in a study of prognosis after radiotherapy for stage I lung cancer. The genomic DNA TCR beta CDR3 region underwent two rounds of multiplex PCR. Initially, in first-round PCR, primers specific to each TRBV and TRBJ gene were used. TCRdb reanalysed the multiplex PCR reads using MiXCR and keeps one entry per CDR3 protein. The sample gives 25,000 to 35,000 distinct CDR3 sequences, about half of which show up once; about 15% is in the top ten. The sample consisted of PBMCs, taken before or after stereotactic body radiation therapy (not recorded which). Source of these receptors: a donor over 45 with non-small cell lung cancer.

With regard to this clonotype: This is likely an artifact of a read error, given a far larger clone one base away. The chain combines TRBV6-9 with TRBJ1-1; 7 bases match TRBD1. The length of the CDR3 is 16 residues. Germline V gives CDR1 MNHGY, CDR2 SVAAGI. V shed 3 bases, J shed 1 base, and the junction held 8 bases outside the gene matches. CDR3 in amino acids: CASSYSRGQWNTEAFF. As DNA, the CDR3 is TGTGCCAGCAGTTACTCCCGGGGACAGTGGAACACTGAAGCTTTCTTT.

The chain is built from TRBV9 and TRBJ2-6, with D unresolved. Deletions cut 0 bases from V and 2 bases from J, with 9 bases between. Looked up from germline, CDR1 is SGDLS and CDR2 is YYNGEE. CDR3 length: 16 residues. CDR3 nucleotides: TGTGCCAGCAGCGTAGTATTAGAGGCTGGGGCCAACGTCCTGACTTTC. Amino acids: CASSVVLEAGANVLTF.

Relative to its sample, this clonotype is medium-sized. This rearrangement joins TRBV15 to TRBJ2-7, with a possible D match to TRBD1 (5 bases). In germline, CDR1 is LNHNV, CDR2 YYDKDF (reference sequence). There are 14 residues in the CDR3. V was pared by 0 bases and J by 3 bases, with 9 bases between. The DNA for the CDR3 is TGTGCCACCAGCAGAGAGGGGCAGATCTACGAGCAGTACTTC. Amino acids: CATSREGQIYEQYF.

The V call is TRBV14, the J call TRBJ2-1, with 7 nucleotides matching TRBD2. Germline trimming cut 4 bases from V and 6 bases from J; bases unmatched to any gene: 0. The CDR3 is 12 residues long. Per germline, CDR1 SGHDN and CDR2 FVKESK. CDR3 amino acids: CASSLAGNEQFF. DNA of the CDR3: TGTGCCAGCAGCCTAGCGGGCAATGAGCAGTTCTTC.

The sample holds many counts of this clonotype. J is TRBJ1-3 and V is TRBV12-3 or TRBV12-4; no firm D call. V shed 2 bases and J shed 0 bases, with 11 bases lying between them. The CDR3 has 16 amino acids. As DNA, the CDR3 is TGTGCCAGCAGTTTAAGGCACCGCCGCTCTGGAAACACCATATATTTT. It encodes CASSLRHRRSGNTIYF.

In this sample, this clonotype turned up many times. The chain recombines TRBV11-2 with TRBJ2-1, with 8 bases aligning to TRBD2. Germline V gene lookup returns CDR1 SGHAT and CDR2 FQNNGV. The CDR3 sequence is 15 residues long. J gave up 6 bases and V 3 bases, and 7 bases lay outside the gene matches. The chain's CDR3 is CASSFGTRVTNEQFF. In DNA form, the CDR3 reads TGTGCCAGCAGCTTTGGGACTAGAGTTACCAATGAGCAGTTCTTC.

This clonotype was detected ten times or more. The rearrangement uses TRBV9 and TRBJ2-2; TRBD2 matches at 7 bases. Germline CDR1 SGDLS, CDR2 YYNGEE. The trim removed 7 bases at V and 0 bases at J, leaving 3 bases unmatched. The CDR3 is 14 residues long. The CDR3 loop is CASSRGANTGELFF. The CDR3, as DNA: TGTGCCAGCTCTCGGGGGGCGAACACCGGGGAGCTGTTTTTT.

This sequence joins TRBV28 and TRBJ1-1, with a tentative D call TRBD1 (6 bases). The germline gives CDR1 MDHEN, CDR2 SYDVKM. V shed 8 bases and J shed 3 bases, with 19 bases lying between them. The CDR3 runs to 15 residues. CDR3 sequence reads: CASSSTGWKHTEAFF. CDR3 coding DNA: TGTGCCAGCTCCTCAACAGGGTGGAAGCACACTGAAGCTTTCTTT.

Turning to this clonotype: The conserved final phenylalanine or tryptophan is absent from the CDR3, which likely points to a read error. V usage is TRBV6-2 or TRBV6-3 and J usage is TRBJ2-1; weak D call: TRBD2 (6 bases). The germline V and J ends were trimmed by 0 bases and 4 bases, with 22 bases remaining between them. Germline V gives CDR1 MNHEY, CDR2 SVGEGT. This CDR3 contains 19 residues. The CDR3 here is CASSYSVGLGIAAYNEQFL. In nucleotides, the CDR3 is TGTGCCAGCAGTTACTCAGTTGGTCTTGGAATAGCGGCGTACAATGAGCAGTTCTTA.

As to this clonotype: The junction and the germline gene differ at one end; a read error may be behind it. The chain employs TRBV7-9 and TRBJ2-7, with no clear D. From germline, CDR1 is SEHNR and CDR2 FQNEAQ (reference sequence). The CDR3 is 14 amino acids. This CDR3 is CARSPQGRTYEKYF. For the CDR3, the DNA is TGTGCCAGGAGCCCTCAAGGACGTACCTACGAGAAGTACTTC.

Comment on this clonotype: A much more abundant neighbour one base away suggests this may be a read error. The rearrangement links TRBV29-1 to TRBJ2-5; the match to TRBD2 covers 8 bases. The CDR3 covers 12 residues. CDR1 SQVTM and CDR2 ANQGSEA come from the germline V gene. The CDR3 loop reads CRAGLALQTQYF. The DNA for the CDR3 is TGCAGAGCTGGACTAGCCCTACAGACCCAGTACTTC.

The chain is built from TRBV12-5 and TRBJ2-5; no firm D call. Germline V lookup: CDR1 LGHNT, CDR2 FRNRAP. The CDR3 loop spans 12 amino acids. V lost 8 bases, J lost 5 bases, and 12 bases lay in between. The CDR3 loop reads CASSSSLETQYF. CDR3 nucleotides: TGTGCTAGTTCCTCCTCCTTGGAGACCCAGTACTTC.

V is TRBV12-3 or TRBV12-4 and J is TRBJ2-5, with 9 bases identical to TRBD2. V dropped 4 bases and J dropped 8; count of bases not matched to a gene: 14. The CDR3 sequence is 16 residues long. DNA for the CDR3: TGTGCCAGCAGTTCCTGGGGGACTAGCTGGAGACATACCCAGTACTTC. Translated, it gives CASSSWGTSWRHTQYF.

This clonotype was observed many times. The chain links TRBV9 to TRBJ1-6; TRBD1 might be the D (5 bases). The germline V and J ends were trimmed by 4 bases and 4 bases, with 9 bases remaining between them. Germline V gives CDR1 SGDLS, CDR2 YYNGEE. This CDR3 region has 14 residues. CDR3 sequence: CASSPGQYNSPLHF. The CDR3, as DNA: TGTGCCAGCAGCCCTGGACAATATAATTCACCCCTCCACTTT.

CDR3 sequence (DNA): TGTGCCAGCAGCGCCGGGACAGGGGGCTGGGGTGAGCAGTTCTTC. It is translated as CASSAGTGGWGEQFF. This chain uses TRBV9 with TRBJ2-1, with 12 positions matching TRBD1. This CDR3 is built from 15 residues. Germline CDR1 SGDLS, CDR2 YYNGEE. Trimming at V came to 3 bases and at J to 9 bases, leaving 7 bases not matched to a gene.

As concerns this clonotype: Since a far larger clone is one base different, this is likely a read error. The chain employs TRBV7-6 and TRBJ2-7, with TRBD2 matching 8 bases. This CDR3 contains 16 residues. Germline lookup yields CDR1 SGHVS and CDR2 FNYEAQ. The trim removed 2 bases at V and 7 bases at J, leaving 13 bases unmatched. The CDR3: CASSLIMSGGRGEQYF. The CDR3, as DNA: TGTGCCAGCAGCTTAATCATGTCGGGAGGGCGGGGTGAGCAGTACTTC. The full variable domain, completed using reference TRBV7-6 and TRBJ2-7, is GAGVSQSPRYKVTKRGQDVALRCDPISGHVSLYWYRQALGQGPEFLTYFNYEAQQDKSGLPNDRFSAERPEGSISTLTIQRTEQRDSAMYRCASSLIMSGGRGEQYFGPGTRLTVT.

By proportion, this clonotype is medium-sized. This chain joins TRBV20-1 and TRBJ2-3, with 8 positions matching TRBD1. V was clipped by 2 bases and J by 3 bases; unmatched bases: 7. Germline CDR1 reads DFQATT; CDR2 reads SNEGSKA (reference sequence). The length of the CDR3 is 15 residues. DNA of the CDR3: TGCAGTGCTAGACACGACAGGGGCGTAACAGATACGCAGTATTTT. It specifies CSARHDRGVTDTQYF.

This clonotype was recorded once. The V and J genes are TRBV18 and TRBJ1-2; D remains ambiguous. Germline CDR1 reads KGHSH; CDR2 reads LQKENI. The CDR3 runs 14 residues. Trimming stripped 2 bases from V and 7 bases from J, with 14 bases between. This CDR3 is CASSPTAQVGGYTF. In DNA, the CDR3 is TGTGCCAGCTCACCAACGGCCCAGGTGGGTGGCTACACCTTC.

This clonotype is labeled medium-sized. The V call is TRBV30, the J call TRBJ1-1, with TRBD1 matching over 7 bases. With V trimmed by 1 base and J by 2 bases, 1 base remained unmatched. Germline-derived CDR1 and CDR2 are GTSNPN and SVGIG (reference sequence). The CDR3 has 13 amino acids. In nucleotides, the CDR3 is TGTGCCTGGAGTGGACAGGGCAACACTGAAGCTTTCTTT. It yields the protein CAWSGQGNTEAFF.

The CDR3: CAISRLVSSYEQYF. The DNA of the CDR3 is TGTGCCATCAGTCGACTGGTGAGCTCCTACGAGCAGTACTTC. The chain couples TRBV7-2 to TRBJ2-7; D is uncertain. V was cut by 10 bases and J by 0 bases, with 16 bases left in between. CDR1 and CDR2 from the germline V gene are SGHTA and FQGNSA. The CDR3 has 14 amino acids.

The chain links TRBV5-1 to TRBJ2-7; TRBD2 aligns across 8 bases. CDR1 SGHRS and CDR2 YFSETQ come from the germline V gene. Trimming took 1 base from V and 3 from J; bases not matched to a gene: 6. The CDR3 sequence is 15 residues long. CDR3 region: CASSLCTAGDYEQYF. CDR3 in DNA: TGCGCCAGCAGCTTGTGTACAGCGGGGGACTACGAGCAGTACTTC.